The rows below give T cell receptor beta chains drawn from one sample of a study of T-cell memory formation after mild COVID-19. MiXCR, run by TCRdb on the 5' RACE reads, gives a single entry per CDR3 protein. In the table there are roughly 550,000 distinct CDR3 sequences, 20% of which are singletons. Sample: PBMCs or a T cell subset sorted from them (not recorded which). The origin of the receptors is an adult woman who had mild COVID-19 (a few samples of this study predate the infection). Cell type and time point are not known. Both conserved end residues are part of each CDR3. The D gene is left open where the match is weak. Clone size is stated in some rows and not others, as once, few, many or a class when expanded.

size: few
V: TRBV6-5
J: TRBJ2-1
D: -
DNA: TGTGCCAGCAGTTCCACTGCAGAAGGGGGCAATGAGCAGTTCTTC
CDR3: CASSSTAEGGNEQFF

size: -
V: TRBV7-9
J: TRBJ2-1
D: -
DNA: TGTGCCAGCAGCCTCCCGAGCGTCCGGGAGCAGTTCTTC
CDR3: CASSLPSVREQFF

size: -
V: TRBV7-2
J: TRBJ2-5
D: -
DNA: TGTGCCAGCAGCTCACAGGGAGGGCTCGAGACCCAGTACTTC
CDR3: CASSSQGGLETQYF

size: -
V: TRBV9
J: TRBJ1-1
D: -
DNA: TGTGCCAGCAGCCTCGACCGGGCAGGGGCCACTGAAGCTTTCTTT
CDR3: CASSLDRAGATEAFF

size: once
V: TRBV12-3/TRBV12-4
J: TRBJ1-2
D: -
DNA: TGTGCCAGCAGCCCCGCCGTTAGGGTCTACTATGGCTACACCTTC
CDR3: CASSPAVRVYYGYTF

size: few
V: TRBV3-1
J: TRBJ2-3
D: TRBD2
DNA: TGTGCCAGCAGCCAAGGGGGGGGGACCAGCACAGATACGCAGTATTTT
CDR3: CASSQGGGTSTDTQYF

size: -
V: TRBV12-3/TRBV12-4
J: TRBJ1-2
D: -
DNA: TGTGCCAGCAGTTTTAGCCGGGCCGGCTATGGCTACACCTTC
CDR3: CASSFSRAGYGYTF

size: many
V: TRBV10-3
J: TRBJ1-1
D: -
DNA: TGTGCCATCAGTGCCGATGCCGGGAGTGAAGCTTTCTTT
CDR3: CAISADAGSEAFF

size: -
V: TRBV12-3/TRBV12-4
J: TRBJ2-2
D: TRBD1
DNA: TGTGCCAGCAGTTTAGGCCGGGACAGGGGCCACGGGGAGCTGTTTTTT
CDR3: CASSLGRDRGHGELFF

size: -
V: TRBV21-1
J: TRBJ2-7
D: -
DNA: TGTGCCAGCAGCCCTCTCCCGAAGAAGACCGGCTACGAGCAGTACTTC
CDR3: CASSPLPKKTGYEQYF

size: few
V: TRBV6-5
J: TRBJ2-1
D: TRBD2
DNA: TGTGCCAGCAGTTACTCGACGACGGGAAGCGGGAAGTTCTTC
CDR3: CASSYSTTGSGKFF

size: -
V: TRBV18
J: TRBJ1-1
D: TRBD1
DNA: TGTGCCAGCTCACCTTTCCGAGCCGGGACAGGGGGCGGCACTGAAGCTTTCTTT
CDR3: CASSPFRAGTGGGTEAFF

size: -
V: TRBV20-1
J: TRBJ1-1
D: -
DNA: TGCAGTCCGAACCAGTCGGGGCAGGCCCAAGCTTTCTTT
CDR3: CSPNQSGQAQAFF

size: -
V: TRBV7-3
J: TRBJ2-3
D: TRBD2
DNA: TGTGCCAGCAGCCTCAACTTGGGACTAGCCCACACAGATACGCAGTATTTT
CDR3: CASSLNLGLAHTDTQYF

size: -
V: TRBV11-2
J: TRBJ2-5
D: -
DNA: TGTGCCAGCAGCCCGGCTAGGGAAGAGACCCAGTACTTC
CDR3: CASSPAREETQYF

size: -
V: TRBV18
J: TRBJ2-1
D: TRBD1
DNA: TGTGCCAGCTCACGGAGAGTGCAGGGGGTCAATGAGCAGTTCTTC
CDR3: CASSRRVQGVNEQFF

size: -
V: TRBV4-2
J: TRBJ2-7
D: -
DNA: TGTGCCAGCAGCCACCAAAATGGGGGCTCCTACGAGCAGTACTTC
CDR3: CASSHQNGGSYEQYF

size: -
V: TRBV7-2
J: TRBJ2-3
D: -
DNA: TGTGCCAGCAGCTCGACGACAGGAGCCTTCACAGATACGCAGTATTTT
CDR3: CASSSTTGAFTDTQYF

size: -
V: TRBV12-3/TRBV12-4
J: TRBJ1-3
D: TRBD1
DNA: TGTGCCAGCAGACCCCAGGGGGCGGGTGGAAACACCATATATTTT
CDR3: CASRPQGAGGNTIYF

size: few
V: TRBV2
J: TRBJ2-2
D: TRBD1
DNA: TGTGCCAGCAGTGAGAGCGTGACAGGGGTCACCGGGGAGCTGTTTTTT
CDR3: CASSESVTGVTGELFF

size: -
V: TRBV7-9
J: TRBJ2-7
D: TRBD2
DNA: TGTGCCAGCAGCTTAGCGGGAGGGCCTAACGAGCAGTACTTC
CDR3: CASSLAGGPNEQYF

size: few
V: TRBV24-1
J: TRBJ1-2
D: TRBD1
DNA: TGTGCCACCAGTGATTGGGACAGATCTTATGGCTACACCTTC
CDR3: CATSDWDRSYGYTF

size: -
V: TRBV12-3/TRBV12-4
J: TRBJ1-1
D: -
DNA: TGTGCCAGCAGTTTCCCCGGGACTTTTGGCACTGAAGCTTTCTTT
CDR3: CASSFPGTFGTEAFF

size: -
V: TRBV5-1
J: TRBJ1-6
D: -
DNA: TGCGCCAGCAGCCCGGGGACCTCACAAGGGCCCCTCCACTTT
CDR3: CASSPGTSQGPLHF

size: -
V: TRBV7-8
J: TRBJ2-1
D: -
DNA: TGTGCCAGCAGCTTACCAGGGGTCTCCTACAATGAGCAGTTCTTC
CDR3: CASSLPGVSYNEQFF

size: few
V: TRBV20-1
J: TRBJ2-3
D: TRBD2
DNA: TGCAGTGCCTCACCGGGACTAGCGGGGGGGCTGACAGATACGCAGTATTTT
CDR3: CSASPGLAGGLTDTQYF

size: few
V: TRBV7-8
J: TRBJ2-4
D: -
DNA: TGTGCCAGCAGCTTAGGAGGGATACACATTCAGTACTTC
CDR3: CASSLGGIHIQYF

size: few
V: TRBV9
J: TRBJ2-7
D: -
DNA: TGTGCCAGGGGCCCAGACAGGTCCTCCTACGAGCAGTACTTC
CDR3: CARGPDRSSYEQYF

size: -
V: TRBV30
J: TRBJ2-2
D: -
DNA: TGTGCCTGGAACTCTCCTCCCGGGGAGCTGTTTTTT
CDR3: CAWNSPPGELFF

size: -
V: TRBV9
J: TRBJ1-1
D: -
DNA: TGTGCCAGCAGCGGAAACATGAACACTGAAGCTTTCTTT
CDR3: CASSGNMNTEAFF